The 8 T cell receptor beta chains reported below all come from one sample, sequenced in a study of CD8+CD57+ T cells in acquired aplastic anemia. Genomic DNA constituted the template upon which TCR beta VDJ and CDR3 profiling was performed. From the reads, TCRdb called clonotypes with MiXCR, one entry per CDR3 protein. This repertoire shows 200,000 to 250,000 distinct CDR3 sequences, under 65% found once; its top ten account for 25% to 30%. Sample: sorted CD4+, CD8+, or CD8+CD57+ T cells (not recorded which) from PBMCs. Every receptor here comes from a human donor in good health.

The V call is TRBV19, the J call TRBJ2-7; unclear D gene. Looked up from germline, CDR1 is LNHDA and CDR2 is SQIVND (reference sequence). Trimming cost V 4 bases and J 2 bases, with 12 bases left between them. The CDR3 loop spans 14 amino acids. In DNA form, the CDR3 reads TGTGCCAGTAGTAGCCTAGGTGGTACCTACGAGCAGTACTTC. This encodes CASSSLGGTYEQYF. Using reference TRBV19 and TRBJ2-7 for the parts outside the CDR3, the full variable domain is DGGITQSPKYLFRKEGQNVTLSCEQNLNHDAMYWYRQDPGQGLRLIYYSQIVNDFQKGDIAEGYSVSREKKESFPLTVTSAQKNPTAFYLCASSSLGGTYEQYFGPGTRLTVT.

The J gene is TRBJ2-5, the V gene TRBV11-1; 7 positions agree with TRBD2. The CDR3 has 13 residues. V dropped 5 bases and J dropped 4; count of bases not matched to a gene: 4. Germline V gene data show CDR1 as SGHAT and CDR2 as FQDESV (reference sequence). This CDR3 reads CASSVWGGETQYF. The CDR3 DNA sequence: TGTGCCAGCAGCGTCTGGGGGGGAGAGACCCAGTACTTC. The whole variable domain, remainder taken from reference TRBV11-1 and TRBJ2-5, is EAEVAQSPRYKITEKSQAVAFWCDPISGHATLYWYRQILGQGPELLVQFQDESVVDDSQLPKDRFSAERLKGVDSTLKIQPAELGDSAMYLCASSVWGGETQYFGPGTRLLVL.

This clonotype appeared a few times. The genes are TRBV27 and TRBJ2-2, with D possibly being TRBD2 (6 bases). V was shortened by 2 bases and J by 2 bases, with 15 bases between the two germline ends. This CDR3 has 17 amino acids. Germline CDR1 reads MNHEY; CDR2 reads SMNVEV (reference sequence). CDR3 bases: TGTGCCAGCAGTTTAACGCTAGCGAGGACAAACACCGGGGAGCTGTTTTTT. Its translation: CASSLTLARTNTGELFF.

The genes are TRBV29-1 and TRBJ1-2; TRBD1 might be the D (5 bases). V was clipped by 4 bases and J by 8 bases, with 14 bases between them. The germline V gene has CDR1 SQVTM and CDR2 ANQGSEA. This CDR3 is 12 amino acids long. CDR3 DNA sequence: TGCAGCGTTGCGGGTTCAGGGAAAGGCTACACCTTC. Its protein is CSVAGSGKGYTF.

The chain joins TRBV7-9 to TRBJ1-1, with a possible D match to TRBD1 (6 bases). Germline assignment: CDR1 SEHNR and CDR2 FQNEAQ (reference sequence). The length of the CDR3 is 15 residues. V lost 4 bases to trimming and J lost 5 bases, with 17 bases between them. The CDR3 DNA reads TGTGCCAGCAGCTCGAGGGGACACTCTACGACTGAAGCTTTCTTT. This gives the protein CASSSRGHSTTEAFF.

This sequence joins TRBV9 and TRBJ2-7; TRBD2 is a possible D gene (5 bases). Germline CDR1 is SGDLS and CDR2 is YYNGEE. Trimming shortened V by 4 bases and J by 2 bases, and 13 bases separated the two germline ends. The length of the CDR3 is 14 residues. CDR3 in DNA: TGTGCCAGCAGCCCCGGTAGCGTGGCCTACGAGCAGTACTTC. Translated: CASSPGSVAYEQYF. The complete variable domain, with remaining parts taken from reference TRBV9 and TRBJ2-7, reads DSGVTQTPKHLITATGQRVTLRCSPRSGDLSVYWYQQSLDQGLQFLIQYYNGEERAKGNILERFSAQQFPDLHSELNLSSLELGDSALYFCASSPGSVAYEQYFGPGTRLTVT.

The rearrangement links TRBV7-2 to TRBJ1-1; D gene unclear. The CDR3 totals 10 residues. With 10 bases removed from V and 7 bases from J, the gap between germline ends came to 10 bases. Germline assignment: CDR1 SGHTA and CDR2 FQGNSA. The CDR3 is CATRFGEAFF. Written as DNA, the CDR3 is TGTGCCACCCGTTTCGGTGAAGCTTTCTTT.

This clonotype was found many times. J is TRBJ2-2 and V is TRBV9, with D tentatively TRBD2 (5 bases). The germline V gene has CDR1 SGDLS and CDR2 YYNGEE. Between the trimmed V and J ends, which lost 3 bases and 5 bases, there was a span of 5 bases. The CDR3 is 12 amino acids. CDR3 in DNA: TGTGCCAGCAGCGCGGGGACCGGGGAGCTGTTTTTT. Protein sequence: CASSAGTGELFF.